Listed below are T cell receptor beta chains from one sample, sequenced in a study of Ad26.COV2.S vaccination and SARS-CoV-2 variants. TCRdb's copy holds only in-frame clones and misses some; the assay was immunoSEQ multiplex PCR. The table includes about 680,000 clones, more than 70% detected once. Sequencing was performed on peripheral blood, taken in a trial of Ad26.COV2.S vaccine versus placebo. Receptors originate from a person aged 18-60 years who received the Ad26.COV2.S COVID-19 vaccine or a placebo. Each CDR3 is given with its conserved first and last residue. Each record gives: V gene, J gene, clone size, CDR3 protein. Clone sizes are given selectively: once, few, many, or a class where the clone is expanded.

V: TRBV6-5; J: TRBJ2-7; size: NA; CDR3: CASNRDRGYDEQYF
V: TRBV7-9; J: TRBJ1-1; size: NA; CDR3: CASSLEGGGAFF
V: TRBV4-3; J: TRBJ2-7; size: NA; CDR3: CASSQGTSRVYEQYF
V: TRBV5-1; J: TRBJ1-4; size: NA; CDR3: CASKTGTATNEKLFF
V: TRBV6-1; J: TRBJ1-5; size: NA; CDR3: CASSWGLQPQHF
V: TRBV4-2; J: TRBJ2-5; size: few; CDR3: CASSQAAGHQAGAQYF
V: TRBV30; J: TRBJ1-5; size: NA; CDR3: CAWRDRGNQPQHF
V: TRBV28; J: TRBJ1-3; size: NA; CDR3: CASSLPGSGNTIYF
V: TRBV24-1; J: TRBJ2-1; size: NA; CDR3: CATSDLSTETSGGYNEQFF
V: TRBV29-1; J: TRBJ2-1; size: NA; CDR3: CSVAIVGEQFF
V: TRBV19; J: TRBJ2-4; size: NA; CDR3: CASTHGQGMSDIQYF
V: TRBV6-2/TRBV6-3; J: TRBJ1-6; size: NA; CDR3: CASSSHISNSPLHF
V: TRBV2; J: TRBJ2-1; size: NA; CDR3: CASSSSSGGASHARSSYNEQFF
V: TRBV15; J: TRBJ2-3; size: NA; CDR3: CATSRDRTSGKSDTQYF
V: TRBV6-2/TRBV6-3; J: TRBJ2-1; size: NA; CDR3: CASSSPSAGYNEQFF
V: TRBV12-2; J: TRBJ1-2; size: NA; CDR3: CASRPPGMTSGTDYGYTF
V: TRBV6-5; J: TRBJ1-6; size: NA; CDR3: CASSLGQGAYSPLHF
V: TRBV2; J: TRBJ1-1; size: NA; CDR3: CASSEKQYTEAFF
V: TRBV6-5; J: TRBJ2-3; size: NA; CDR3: CASSQGQGPGTQYF
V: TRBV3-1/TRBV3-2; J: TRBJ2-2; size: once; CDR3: CASSQGLGTLNTGELFF
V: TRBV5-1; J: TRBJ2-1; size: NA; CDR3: CASSLSDYDEQFF
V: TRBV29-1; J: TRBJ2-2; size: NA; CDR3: CSVERTGGFGKNTGELFF
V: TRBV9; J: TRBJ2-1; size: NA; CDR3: CASSVPTSGSYNEQFF
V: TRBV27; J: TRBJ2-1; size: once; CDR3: CASGPVARTSGLHEQFF
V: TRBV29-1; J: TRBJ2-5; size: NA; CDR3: CSVEDAPGLAGGKGDFETQYF
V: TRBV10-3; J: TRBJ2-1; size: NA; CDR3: CAIRASTGSSYNEQFF
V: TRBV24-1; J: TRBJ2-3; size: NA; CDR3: CATSDGPLRIGDTQYF
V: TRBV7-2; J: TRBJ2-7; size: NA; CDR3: CASSLVLGTGPYEQYF
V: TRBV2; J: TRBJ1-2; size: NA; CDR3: CASSRRGQGTNYGYTF
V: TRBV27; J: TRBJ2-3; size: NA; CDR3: CASSLIGTSGSTDTQYF
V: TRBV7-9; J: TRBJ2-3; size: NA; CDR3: CASSLSGGTDTQYF
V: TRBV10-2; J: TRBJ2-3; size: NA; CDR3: CASSPGTTSTDTQYF
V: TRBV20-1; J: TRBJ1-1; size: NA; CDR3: CSASLPGATEAFF
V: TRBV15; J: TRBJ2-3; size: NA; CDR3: CATSPPDSFPTDTQYF
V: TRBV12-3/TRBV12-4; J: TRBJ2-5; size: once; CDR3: CASSLRGRETQYF
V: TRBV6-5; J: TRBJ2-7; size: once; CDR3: CASSYYAGTGAREQYF
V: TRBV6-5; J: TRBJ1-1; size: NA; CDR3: CASSRTGVGNTEAFF
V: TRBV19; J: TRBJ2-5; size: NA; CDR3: CASSRAGGRETQYF
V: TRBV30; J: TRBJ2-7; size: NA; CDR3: CAWSRAPYEQYF
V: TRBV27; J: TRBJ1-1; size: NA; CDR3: CASSLRTGDTEAFF
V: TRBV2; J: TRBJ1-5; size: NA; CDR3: CASSDRLQPQHF
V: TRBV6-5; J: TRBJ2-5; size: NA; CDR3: CASSSQGVGETQYF
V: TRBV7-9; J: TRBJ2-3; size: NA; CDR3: CASSLGQSTDTQYF
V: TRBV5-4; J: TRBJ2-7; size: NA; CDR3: CASSLVGRGTYEQYF
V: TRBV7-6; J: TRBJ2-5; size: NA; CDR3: CASSPSGGARETQYF